This entry is about one TCR beta chain. Its antigen is as yet unknown. The CDR3 totals 13 residues. V was cut by 1 base and J by 6 bases, with 10 bases left in between. CDR1 is GTSNPN and CDR2 is SVGIG in the germline V gene (reference sequence). The data were taken from a study of Tregs in tolerant kidney transplant recipients. Broader study findings: Biological reproducibility was not directly addressed in this study. Few patients were studied, so findings need validation in larger groups.

Unstimulated Tregs (CD4+CD25+CD127-) and CD4+CD25- non-Tregs were sorted from PBMCs. Method: immunoSEQ multiplex PCR; TCRdb's copy keeps in-frame clones and lacks some. Here the sample spans around 230,000 clones, 80% to 85% being singletons. The chain links TRBV30 to TRBJ1-5, with D possibly being TRBD1 (5 bases). This TCR was recovered from a human donor in good health. Material: CD4+ T cells from blood. The CDR3 nucleotides read TGTGCCTGGAGTGCTCAAAGGGGTCAGCCCCAGCATTTT. It specifies CAWSAQRGQPQHF.